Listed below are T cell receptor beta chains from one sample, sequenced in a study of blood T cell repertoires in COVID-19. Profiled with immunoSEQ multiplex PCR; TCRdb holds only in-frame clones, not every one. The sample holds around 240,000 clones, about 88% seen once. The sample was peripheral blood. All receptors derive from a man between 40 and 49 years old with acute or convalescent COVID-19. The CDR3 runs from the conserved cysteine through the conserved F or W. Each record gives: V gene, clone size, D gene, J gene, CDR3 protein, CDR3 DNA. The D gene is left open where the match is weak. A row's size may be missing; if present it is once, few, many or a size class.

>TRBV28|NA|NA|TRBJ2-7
CASSSQGVLYEQYF
TGTGCCAGCAGTTCACAGGGAGTTCTCTACGAGCAGTACTTC
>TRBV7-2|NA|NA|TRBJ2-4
CASSLAFVGGAKNIQYF
TGTGCCAGCAGCTTAGCGTTTGTGGGGGGAGCCAAAAACATTCAGTACTTC
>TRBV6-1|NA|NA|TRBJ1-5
CASSEQVTKGQPQHF
TGTGCCAGCAGTGAACAGGTGACAAAGGGGCAGCCCCAGCATTTT
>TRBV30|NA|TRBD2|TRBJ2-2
CAWRVAGTRELFF
TGTGCCTGGAGAGTAGCGGGCACCAGGGAGCTGTTTTTT
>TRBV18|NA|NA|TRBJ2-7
CASSLQGLSSYEQYF
TGTGCCAGCTCGTTACAGGGCCTTAGCTCCTACGAGCAGTACTTC
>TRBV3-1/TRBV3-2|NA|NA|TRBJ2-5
CASSQVGPATRETQYF
TGTGCCAGCAGCCAAGTCGGGCCGGCCACTAGGGAGACCCAGTACTTC
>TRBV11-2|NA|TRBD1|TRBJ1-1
CASSLGQGGSTEAFF
TGTGCCAGCAGCCTGGGACAGGGGGGGAGCACTGAAGCTTTCTTT
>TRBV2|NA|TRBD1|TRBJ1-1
CASTLDRAGFF
TGTGCCAGCACTCTGGACAGGGCCGGTTTCTTT
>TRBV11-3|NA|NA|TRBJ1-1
CASSLARYTEAFF
TGTGCCAGCAGCTTAGCCCGGTACACTGAAGCTTTCTTT
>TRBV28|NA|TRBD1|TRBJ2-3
CASSMDRLPRNTQYF
TGTGCCAGCAGTATGGACAGGCTCCCAAGGAATACGCAGTATTTT
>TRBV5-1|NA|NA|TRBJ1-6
CASSLGVGSPLHF
TGCGCCAGCAGCTTGGGAGTCGGTTCACCCCTCCACTTT
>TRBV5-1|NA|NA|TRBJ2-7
CASSLGLGSYEQYF
TGCGCCAGCAGCCTCGGGTTAGGCTCCTACGAGCAGTACTTC
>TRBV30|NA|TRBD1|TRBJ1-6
CAWSVPGQRDSPLHF
TGTGCCTGGAGTGTACCGGGACAGAGAGATTCACCCCTCCACTTT
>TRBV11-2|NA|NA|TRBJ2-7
CASSLVTDREQYF
TGTGCCAGCAGCTTAGTTACAGATAGGGAGCAGTACTTC
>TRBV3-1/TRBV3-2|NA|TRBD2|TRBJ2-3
CASSGFLRDSGGRGSTDTQYF
TGTGCCAGCAGCGGTTTTCTCCGAGATAGCGGGGGGCGGGGGAGCACAGATACGCAGTATTTT
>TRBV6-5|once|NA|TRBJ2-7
CASSSNWGEYEQYF
TGTGCCAGCAGTTCCAACTGGGGGGAATACGAGCAGTACTTC
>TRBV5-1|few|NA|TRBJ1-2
CASSEATANYGYTF
TGCGCCAGCAGCGAAGCGACAGCAAACTATGGCTACACCTTC
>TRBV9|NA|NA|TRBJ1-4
CASSRGPNEKLFF
TGTGCCAGCAGTAGGGGCCCTAATGAAAAACTGTTTTTT
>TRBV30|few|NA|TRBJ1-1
CAWSAPNTEAFF
TGTGCCTGGAGTGCTCCGAACACTGAAGCTTTCTTT
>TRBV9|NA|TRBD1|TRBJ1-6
CASSAGQVDNSPLHF
TGTGCCAGCAGCGCGGGACAGGTTGATAATTCACCCCTCCACTTT
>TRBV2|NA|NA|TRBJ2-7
CASSEVSLSYEQYF
TGTGCCAGCAGTGAAGTCTCCCTCTCCTACGAGCAGTACTTC
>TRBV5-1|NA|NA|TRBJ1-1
CASSSGQTPYDEAFF
TGCGCCAGCAGCTCCGGACAGACCCCTTATGATGAAGCTTTCTTT
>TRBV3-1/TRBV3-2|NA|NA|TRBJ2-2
CASSPYLRANTGELFF
TGTGCCAGCAGCCCGTACCTGCGCGCGAACACCGGGGAGCTGTTTTTT
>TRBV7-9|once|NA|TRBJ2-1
CASSLAPSYEQFF
TGTGCCAGCAGCTTAGCCCCCTCCTATGAGCAGTTCTTC
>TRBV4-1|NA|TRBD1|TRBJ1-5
CASSPLGRGSVNQPQHF
TGCGCCAGCAGCCCTTTGGGCAGGGGGAGCGTCAATCAGCCCCAGCATTTT
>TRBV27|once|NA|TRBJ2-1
CASSVRGARYNEQFF
TGTGCCAGCAGCGTCCGGGGGGCCCGATACAATGAGCAGTTCTTC
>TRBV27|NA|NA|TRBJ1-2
CASSLSSGGIYGYTF
TGTGCCAGCAGTTTATCCTCAGGCGGGATCTATGGCTACACCTTC
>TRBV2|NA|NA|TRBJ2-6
CASTQGTPSVLTF
TGTGCCAGCACCCAGGGGACGCCCAGCGTCCTGACTTTC
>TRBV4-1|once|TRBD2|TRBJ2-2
CASSQDLGGANTGELFF
TGCGCCAGCAGCCAAGATTTGGGAGGGGCGAACACCGGGGAGCTGTTTTTT
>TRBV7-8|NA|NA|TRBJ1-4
CASSQIQGKLFF
TGTGCCAGCAGCCAGATTCAGGGAAAACTGTTTTTT
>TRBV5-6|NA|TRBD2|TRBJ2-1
CASSLSGGPYNEQFF
TGTGCCAGCAGCCTTAGCGGGGGCCCCTACAATGAGCAGTTCTTC
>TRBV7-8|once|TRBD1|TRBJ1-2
CASSFGTGGFSVANYGYTF
TGTGCCAGCAGCTTTGGGACAGGGGGTTTCTCAGTAGCTAACTATGGCTACACCTTC
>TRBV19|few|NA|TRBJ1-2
CASSPLMGQGNYGYTF
TGTGCCAGTAGCCCCCTGATGGGGCAGGGTAACTATGGCTACACCTTC
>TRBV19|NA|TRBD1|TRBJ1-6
CASSIRQGSNSPLHF
TGTGCCAGTAGTATTAGACAGGGGTCTAATTCACCCCTCCACTTT
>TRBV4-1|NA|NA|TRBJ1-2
CASSQWVGDGYTF
TGCGCCAGCAGCCAATGGGTCGGGGATGGCTACACCTTC
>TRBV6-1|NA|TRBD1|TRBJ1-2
CASSEYRTGVYTF
TGTGCCAGCAGTGAATACAGGACAGGCGTCTACACCTTC
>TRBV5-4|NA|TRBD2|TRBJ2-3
CASSLALRGGGGDTQYF
TGTGCCAGCAGCTTGGCCCTTCGGGGCGGGGGAGGGGATACGCAGTATTTT
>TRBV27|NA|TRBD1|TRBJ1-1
CASYTRDRGNTEAFF
TGTGCCAGTTATACCCGGGACAGGGGGAACACTGAAGCTTTCTTT